This paragraph covers one T cell receptor (beta chain) sequence. This entry belongs to a study of blood T cell repertoires in COVID-19. Study details: The samples span acute and convalescent COVID-19 from the United States, Italy and Spain. T cells, B-cell-depleted T cells, or PBMCs provided the cDNA or gDNA that served as material.

CDR1 and CDR2 from the germline V gene are SGHTA and FQGTGA. This CDR3 has 14 residues. V dropped 5 bases and J dropped 3 bases, with 13 bases sitting between them. The method was immunoSEQ multiplex PCR; TCRdb's version includes in-frame clones alone and lacks a portion of them. This sample has about 140,000 clones, with about nine tenths found just once. The sequence was collected from a human donor in a cohort sampled during active COVID-19. Source material: peripheral blood. V gene TRBV7-3 combines with J gene TRBJ1-1; D is perhaps TRBD1 (6 bases). CDR3: CASSLTGRDTEAFF. DNA of the CDR3: TGTGCCAGCAGCCTCACAGGGCGGGACACTGAAGCTTTCTTT.